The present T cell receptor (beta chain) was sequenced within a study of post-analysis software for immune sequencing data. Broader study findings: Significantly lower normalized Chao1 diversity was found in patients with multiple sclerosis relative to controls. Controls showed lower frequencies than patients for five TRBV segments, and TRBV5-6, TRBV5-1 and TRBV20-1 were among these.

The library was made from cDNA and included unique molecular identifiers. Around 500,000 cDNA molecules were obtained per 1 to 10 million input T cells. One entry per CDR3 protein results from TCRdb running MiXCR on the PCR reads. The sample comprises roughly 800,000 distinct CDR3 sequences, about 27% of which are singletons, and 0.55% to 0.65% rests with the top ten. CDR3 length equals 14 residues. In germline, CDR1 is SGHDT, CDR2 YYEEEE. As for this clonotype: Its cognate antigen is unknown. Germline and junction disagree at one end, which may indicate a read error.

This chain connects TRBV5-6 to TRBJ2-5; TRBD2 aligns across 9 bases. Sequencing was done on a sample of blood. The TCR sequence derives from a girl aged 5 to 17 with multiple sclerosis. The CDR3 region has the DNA TGTGCCGGCAGAGGGCGGGGGGGCAGAGAGACCCAGTACTTC. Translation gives CAGRGRGGRETQYF.